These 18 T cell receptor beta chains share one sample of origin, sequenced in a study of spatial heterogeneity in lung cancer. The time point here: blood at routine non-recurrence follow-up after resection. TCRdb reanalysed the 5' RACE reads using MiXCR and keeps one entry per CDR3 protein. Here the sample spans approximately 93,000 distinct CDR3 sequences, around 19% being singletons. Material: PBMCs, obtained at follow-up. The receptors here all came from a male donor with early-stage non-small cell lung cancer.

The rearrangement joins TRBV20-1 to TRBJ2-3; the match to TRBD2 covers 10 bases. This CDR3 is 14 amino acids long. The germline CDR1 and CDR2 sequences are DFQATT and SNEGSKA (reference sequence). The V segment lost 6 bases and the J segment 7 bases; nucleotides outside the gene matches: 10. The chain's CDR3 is CSANLAGVGNTQYF. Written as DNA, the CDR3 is TGCAGTGCCAACCTAGCGGGAGTCGGGAATACGCAGTATTTT.

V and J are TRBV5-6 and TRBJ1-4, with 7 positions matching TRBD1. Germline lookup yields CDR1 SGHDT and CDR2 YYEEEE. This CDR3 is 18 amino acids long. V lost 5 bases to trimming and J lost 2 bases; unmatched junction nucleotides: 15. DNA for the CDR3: TGTGCCAGCAGTTACCTTTGGGACAGCTTAGACACTAATGAAAAACTGTTTTTT. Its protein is CASSYLWDSLDTNEKLFF.

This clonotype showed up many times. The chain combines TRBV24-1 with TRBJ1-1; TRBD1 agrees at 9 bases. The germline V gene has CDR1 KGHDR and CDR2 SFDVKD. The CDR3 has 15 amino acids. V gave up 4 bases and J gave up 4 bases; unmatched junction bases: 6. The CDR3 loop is CATSESRQGGTEAFF. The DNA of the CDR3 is TGTGCCACCAGTGAGTCTCGACAGGGGGGCACTGAAGCTTTCTTT.

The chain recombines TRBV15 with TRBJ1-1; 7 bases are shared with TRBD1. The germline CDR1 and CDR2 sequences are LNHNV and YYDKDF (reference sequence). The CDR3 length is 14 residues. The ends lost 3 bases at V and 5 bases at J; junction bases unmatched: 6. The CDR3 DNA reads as TGTGCCACCAGCAGTTCCACAGGGGTGACTGAAGCTTTCTTT. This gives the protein CATSSSTGVTEAFF.

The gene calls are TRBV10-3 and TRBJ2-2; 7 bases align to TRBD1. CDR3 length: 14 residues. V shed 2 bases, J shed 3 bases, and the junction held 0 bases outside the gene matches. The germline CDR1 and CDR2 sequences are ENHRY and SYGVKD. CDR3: CAISEGQDTGELFF. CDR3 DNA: TGTGCCATCAGTGAGGGACAGGACACCGGGGAGCTGTTTTTT.

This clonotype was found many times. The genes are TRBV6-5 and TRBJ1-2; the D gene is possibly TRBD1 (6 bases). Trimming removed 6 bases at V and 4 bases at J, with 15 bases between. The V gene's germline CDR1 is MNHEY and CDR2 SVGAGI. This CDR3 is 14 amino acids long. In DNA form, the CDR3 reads TGTGCCAGCAGGGGACGGACAGCAAGCTATGGCTACACCTTC. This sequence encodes CASRGRTASYGYTF.

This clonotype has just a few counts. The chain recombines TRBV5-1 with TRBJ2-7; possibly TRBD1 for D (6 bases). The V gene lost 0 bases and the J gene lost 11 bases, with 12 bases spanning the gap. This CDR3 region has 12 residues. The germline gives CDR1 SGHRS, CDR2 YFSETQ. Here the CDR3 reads CASSLDRDKKYF. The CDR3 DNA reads TGCGCCAGCAGCTTGGACAGGGACAAGAAGTACTTC.

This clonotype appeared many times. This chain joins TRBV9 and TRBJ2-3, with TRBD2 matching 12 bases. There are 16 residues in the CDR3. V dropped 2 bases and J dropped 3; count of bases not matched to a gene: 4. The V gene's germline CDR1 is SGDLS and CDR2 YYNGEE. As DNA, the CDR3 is TGTGCCAGCAGCGTCGATGGACTAGCGGGGACAGATACGCAGTATTTT. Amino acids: CASSVDGLAGTDTQYF.

CDR3 nucleotide sequence: TGCAGTGCTAGGGGACCTTTTGACACCGGGGAGCTGTTTTTT. Translated: CSARGPFDTGELFF. This chain joins TRBV20-1 and TRBJ2-2; D may correspond to TRBD1 or TRBD2 (5 bases each). Trimming pared 3 bases from V and 3 bases from J, leaving 11 bases between. Germline values: CDR1 DFQATT, CDR2 SNEGSKA (reference sequence). The CDR3 runs to 14 residues.

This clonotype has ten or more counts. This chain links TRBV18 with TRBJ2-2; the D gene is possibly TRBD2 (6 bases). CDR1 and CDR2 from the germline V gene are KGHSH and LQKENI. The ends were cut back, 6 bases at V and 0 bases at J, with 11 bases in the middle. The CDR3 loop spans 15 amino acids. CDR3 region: CASSRRGSNTGELFF. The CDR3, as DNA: TGTGCCAGCTCCCGGAGGGGATCGAACACCGGGGAGCTGTTTTTT.

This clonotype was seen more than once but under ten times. CDR3 DNA: TGTGCCAGCAGCAACTACGTTTCCTACGAGCAGTACTTC. Its translation: CASSNYVSYEQYF. The chain joins TRBV6-5 to TRBJ2-7; D ambiguous. The CDR3 length is 13 residues. Germline lookup yields CDR1 MNHEY and CDR2 SVGAGI. V was pared by 6 bases and J by 1 base, with 10 bases between.

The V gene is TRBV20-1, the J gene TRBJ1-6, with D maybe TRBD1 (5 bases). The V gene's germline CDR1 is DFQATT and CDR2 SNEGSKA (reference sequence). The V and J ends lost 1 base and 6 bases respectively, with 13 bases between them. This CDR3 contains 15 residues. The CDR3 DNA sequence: TGCAGTGCTAGAGTCGGAGGGACGCCTAATTCACCCCTCCACTTT. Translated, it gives CSARVGGTPNSPLHF.

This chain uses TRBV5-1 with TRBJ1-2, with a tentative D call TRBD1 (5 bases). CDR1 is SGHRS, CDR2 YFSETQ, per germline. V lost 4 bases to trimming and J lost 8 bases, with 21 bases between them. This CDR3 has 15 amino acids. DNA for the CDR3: TGCGCCAGCAGCCTCGTCCCAGGGCCAAATGGGGGCTACACCTTC. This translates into CASSLVPGPNGGYTF.

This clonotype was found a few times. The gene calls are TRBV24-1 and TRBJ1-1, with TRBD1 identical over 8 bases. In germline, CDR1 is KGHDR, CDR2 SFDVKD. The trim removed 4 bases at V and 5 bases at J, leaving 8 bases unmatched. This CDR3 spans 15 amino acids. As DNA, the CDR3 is TGTGCCACCAGTGAACGAGGACAGGGTAAAACTGAAGCTTTCTTT. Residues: CATSERGQGKTEAFF.

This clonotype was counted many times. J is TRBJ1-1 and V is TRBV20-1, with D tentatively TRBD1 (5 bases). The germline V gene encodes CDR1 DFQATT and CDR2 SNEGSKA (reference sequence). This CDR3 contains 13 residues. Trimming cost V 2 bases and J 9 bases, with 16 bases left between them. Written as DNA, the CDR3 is TGCAGTGCTAGAAGTCCGCAGGGATTGAAAGCTTTCTTT. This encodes CSARSPQGLKAFF.

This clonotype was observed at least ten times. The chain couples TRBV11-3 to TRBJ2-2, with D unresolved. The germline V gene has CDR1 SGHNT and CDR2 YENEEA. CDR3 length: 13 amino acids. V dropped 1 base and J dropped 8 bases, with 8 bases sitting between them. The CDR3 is CASSLGTWGELFF. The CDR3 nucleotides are TGTGCCAGCAGCTTAGGAACCTGGGGGGAGCTGTTTTTT.

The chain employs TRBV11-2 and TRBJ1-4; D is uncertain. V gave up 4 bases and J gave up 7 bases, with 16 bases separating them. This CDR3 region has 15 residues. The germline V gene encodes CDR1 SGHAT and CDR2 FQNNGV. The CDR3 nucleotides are TGTGCCAGCAGCTCGGACCGAACAAGAGGTGAAAAACTGTTTTTT. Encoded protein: CASSSDRTRGEKLFF.

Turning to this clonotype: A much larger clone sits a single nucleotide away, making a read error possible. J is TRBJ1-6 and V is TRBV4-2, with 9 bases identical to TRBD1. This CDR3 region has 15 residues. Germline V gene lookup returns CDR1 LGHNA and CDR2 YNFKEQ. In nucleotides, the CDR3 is TGTGCCAACAGCCACGAGGACAGGGGTAATTCACCCCTCCACTTT. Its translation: CANSHEDRGNSPLHF.